The rows below give T cell receptor beta chains drawn from one sample of a study of shared clonotypes between healthy human individuals. Profiling relied on immunoSEQ multiplex PCR, and the TCRdb table lists in-frame clones only, not all of them. The sample holds approximately 620,000 clones, 97% seen once. What was sequenced was naive CD4+ T cells sorted from blood. The receptors stem from a woman younger than 45 in good health. CDR3s include the opening cysteine and the closing phenylalanine or tryptophan. The D gene is left open where the match is weak. A clone size is listed for some rows: how often the clone was seen (once, few, many), or a class if it is expanded.

cdr3_length	v_call	clone_size	d_call	j_call	cdr3_aa	cdr3_nt
15	TRBV9	once	TRBD2	TRBJ2-1	CASSVGGLAGGEQFF	TGTGCCAGCAGCGTAGGAGGACTAGCGGGCGGTGAGCAGTTCTTC
14	TRBV21-1	.	.	TRBJ2-7	CASSKQGSSYEQYF	TGTGCCAGCAGCAAACAGGGTTCCTCCTACGAGCAGTACTTC
12	TRBV25-1	.	TRBD1	TRBJ1-6	CATRDRGSPLHF	TGTGCCACCCGGGACAGGGGCTCACCCCTCCACTTT
16	TRBV5-4	.	TRBD2	TRBJ2-1	CASTPSGLAGYNEQFF	TGTGCCAGCACCCCTTCGGGACTAGCGGGATACAATGAGCAGTTCTTC
11	TRBV18	.	.	TRBJ1-2	CASSPGGGYTF	TGTGCCAGCTCACCAGGGGGTGGCTACACCTTC
16	TRBV10-2	.	.	TRBJ2-3	CASSESRITSTDTQYF	TGCGCCAGCAGTGAGTCGCGGATTACTAGCACAGATACGCAGTATTTT
14	TRBV6-6	.	TRBD2	TRBJ2-1	CASTNPGGSNEQFF	TGTGCCAGCACCAACCCGGGAGGGTCCAATGAGCAGTTCTTC
15	TRBV18	.	TRBD2	TRBJ2-7	CASSPREGHLSEQYF	TGTGCCAGCTCACCAAGGGAGGGGCATCTAAGCGAGCAGTACTTC
15	TRBV27	.	.	TRBJ2-5	CASSGNRASSGTQYF	TGTGCCAGCAGTGGAAACCGGGCCTCTTCAGGGACCCAGTACTTC
16	TRBV6-6	once	TRBD2	TRBJ2-7	CASSYHGGVREEEQYF	TGTGCCAGCAGTTACCACGGGGGGGTTCGGGAGGAAGAGCAGTACTTC
21	TRBV18	.	TRBD1	TRBJ2-6	CASSPRGTGGLYDSGANVLTF	TGTGCCAGCTCACCTCGGGGGACAGGGGGCCTCTACGACTCTGGGGCCAACGTCCTGACTTTC
14	TRBV4-2	.	.	TRBJ2-7	CASSQAGAAYEQYF	TGTGCCAGCAGCCAAGCGGGAGCAGCCTACGAGCAGTACTTC
14	TRBV7-2	.	TRBD2	TRBJ2-7	CASSSLAGAYEQYF	TGTGCCAGCAGCTCTCTAGCGGGAGCCTACGAGCAGTACTTC
13	TRBV10-3	.	.	TRBJ2-1	CAINGGIYNEQFF	TGTGCCATCAATGGCGGGATCTACAATGAGCAGTTCTTC
13	TRBV28	.	.	TRBJ1-2	CASSLLADYGYTF	TGTGCCAGCAGTTTGTTAGCCGACTATGGCTACACCTTC
16	TRBV9	.	TRBD1	TRBJ2-5	CASSVGQGAMRETQYF	TGTGCCAGCAGCGTGGGACAGGGGGCTATGCGGGAGACCCAGTACTTC
12	TRBV10-1	.	.	TRBJ2-7	CASSRGQYEQYF	TGCGCCAGCTCCCGAGGGCAGTACGAGCAGTACTTC
16	TRBV4-2	once	.	TRBJ1-6	CASSQVMGGASSPLHF	TGTGCCAGCAGCCAAGTAATGGGGGGCGCGTCTTCACCCCTCCACTTT
14	TRBV2	.	.	TRBJ1-3	CASGRTSSGNTIYF	TGTGCCAGCGGGAGGACATCCTCTGGAAACACCATATATTTT
18	TRBV4-1	.	.	TRBJ2-4	CASSQVGTRGLAKNIQYF	TGCGCCAGCAGCCAAGTGGGGACAAGGGGCCTAGCCAAAAACATTCAGTACTTC
15	TRBV11-2	once	.	TRBJ2-7	CASSLVAGPSYEQYF	TGTGCCAGCAGCTTAGTCGCGGGCCCTTCCTACGAGCAGTACTTC
16	TRBV7-2	.	TRBD2	TRBJ2-3	CASSLFPSGNTDTQYF	TGTGCCAGCAGCTTATTTCCTAGCGGGAACACAGATACGCAGTATTTT
13	TRBV28	once	.	TRBJ2-1	CASSYDLNNEQFF	TGTGCCAGCAGTTACGACTTAAACAATGAGCAGTTCTTC
13	TRBV5-1	.	TRBD1	TRBJ2-7	CASSLSGGYEQYF	TGCGCCAGCAGCTTGTCAGGGGGCTACGAGCAGTACTTC
13	TRBV11-3	.	.	TRBJ2-2	CASSRGVGGELFF	TGTGCCAGCAGTAGGGGAGTTGGCGGGGAGCTGTTTTTT
16	TRBV4-2	.	.	TRBJ2-1	CASSQVSGQSYNEQFF	TGTGCCAGCAGCCAAGTTAGCGGACAGTCCTACAATGAGCAGTTCTTC
14	TRBV28	.	.	TRBJ2-7	CASSPGGVSYEQYF	TGTGCCAGCAGCCCAGGGGGGGTCTCCTACGAGCAGTACTTC
17	TRBV27	.	TRBD2	TRBJ2-5	CASSLRGGSDARETQYF	TGTGCCAGCAGTTTACGGGGGGGCAGCGATGCACGAGAGACCCAGTACTTC
13	TRBV18	.	.	TRBJ2-5	CASSPKRLETQYF	TGTGCCAGCTCACCAAAAAGACTAGAGACCCAGTACTTC
15	TRBV5-3	.	.	TRBJ2-6	CARSLRTSGANVLTF	TGTGCCAGAAGCTTGCGGACATCTGGGGCCAACGTCCTGACTTTC
13	TRBV7-3	.	.	TRBJ1-1	CASSKRDGHEAFF	TGTGCCAGCAGCAAAAGGGACGGACATGAAGCTTTCTTT
15	TRBV18	.	.	TRBJ1-1	CASLSTGVAYTEAFF	TGTGCCAGCTTATCTACAGGTGTGGCGTATACTGAAGCTTTCTTT
15	TRBV19	.	.	TRBJ1-1	CASSGGGSLNTEAFF	TGTGCCAGTAGTGGGGGGGGCAGTTTGAACACTGAAGCTTTCTTT
16	TRBV4-1	once	TRBD1	TRBJ1-4	CASSLTAGQGTEKLFF	TGCGCCAGCAGCCTTACAGCGGGACAGGGGACTGAAAAACTGTTTTTT
16	TRBV2	.	TRBD2	TRBJ2-2	CASSELGLAGAGELFF	TGTGCCAGCAGTGAATTGGGACTAGCGGGCGCCGGGGAGCTGTTTTTT
17	TRBV5-8	.	TRBD2	TRBJ2-1	CASSHGTGTSVYNEQFF	TGTGCCAGCAGCCATGGAACGGGGACTAGCGTGTACAATGAGCAGTTCTTC
14	TRBV11-2	once	.	TRBJ1-1	CASSPGRLNTEAFF	TGTGCCAGCAGCCCGGGACGGTTGAACACTGAAGCTTTCTTT
15	TRBV5-1	.	TRBD1	TRBJ1-1	CASNGGQGLNTEAFF	TGCGCCAGCAACGGGGGACAGGGGTTGAACACTGAAGCTTTCTTT
15	TRBV7-9	once	.	TRBJ1-4	CASSPRDTFNEKLFF	TGTGCCAGCAGCCCCCGGGACACCTTTAATGAAAAACTGTTTTTT
13	TRBV29-1	few	.	TRBJ1-1	CSVEDSRLTEAFF	TGCAGCGTTGAAGATAGCCGGCTCACTGAAGCTTTCTTT
12	TRBV28	.	.	TRBJ1-5	CASSFGGQPQHF	TGTGCCAGCAGTTTTGGTGGTCAGCCCCAGCATTTT
11	TRBV20-1	.	.	TRBJ2-7	CSARTGYEQYF	TGCAGTGCCAGGACTGGGTACGAGCAGTACTTC
16	TRBV5-1	.	TRBD2	TRBJ2-3	CASSPGLEHDTDTQYF	TGCGCCAGCAGCCCCGGACTAGAACATGATACAGATACGCAGTATTTT
14	TRBV19	.	.	TRBJ2-1	CASTSGTRYNEQFF	TGTGCCAGTACCTCCGGGACACGATACAATGAGCAGTTCTTC
14	TRBV6-1	.	.	TRBJ2-7	CASSEAGYSYEQYF	TGTGCCAGCAGTGAAGCGGGTTACTCCTACGAGCAGTACTTC
15	TRBV7-9	.	.	TRBJ1-1	CASSLEGQLNTEAFF	TGTGCCAGCAGCTTAGAAGGACAGTTGAACACTGAAGCTTTCTTT
16	TRBV28	.	TRBD1	TRBJ1-2	CASSLGTGGQEYGYTF	TGTGCCAGCAGTTTAGGGACCGGGGGACAGGAATATGGCTACACCTTC
15	TRBV6-1	.	.	TRBJ1-5	CASSERGVENQPQHF	TGTGCCAGCAGTGAACGGGGTGTCGAGAATCAGCCCCAGCATTTT
11	TRBV7-8	.	.	TRBJ2-1	CASSLGGEQFF	TGTGCCAGCAGCTTAGGGGGTGAGCAGTTCTTC
16	TRBV5-1	.	TRBD1	TRBJ2-5	CASSPGDRASRETQYF	TGCGCCAGCAGCCCCGGGGACAGGGCGTCCCGGGAGACCCAGTACTTC